These T cell receptor beta chains were read from a single sample in a study of CD8+CD57+ T cells in acquired aplastic anemia. TCRdb fed the reads into MiXCR, producing one record per CDR3 protein. The top ten hold under 15% of the sample, which has over 150,000 distinct CDR3 sequences, about 44% seen once. The sequencing sample was made of sorted CD4+, CD8+, or CD8+CD57+ T cells (not recorded which) from PBMCs. These receptors came from a human donor with aplastic anemia. The CDR3 runs from the conserved cysteine through the conserved F or W.

V gene	J gene	CDR3 protein
TRBV7-7	TRBJ2-2	CASSPRGPGELFF
TRBV11-2	TRBJ1-2	CASSLEGGYGYTF
TRBV5-1	TRBJ1-2	CASSLAELQHFYGYTF
TRBV6-1	TRBJ1-3	CASTSNVGNTIYF
TRBV28	TRBJ1-6	CASSPLISRDRRTYSPLHF
TRBV25-1	TRBJ2-1	CASSGRTLGYNEQFF
TRBV6-1	TRBJ2-7	CASTMNRDIWSYEQYF
TRBV7-3	TRBJ1-1	CASSVGIRGGLGTEAFF
TRBV20-1	TRBJ1-2	CSAPGQAPAGYTF
TRBV10-3	TRBJ2-1	CAISGGLGRESYNEQFF
TRBV10-1	TRBJ2-1	CASSEAAYNEQFF
TRBV4-1	TRBJ2-6	CASSREGAGANVLTF
TRBV20-1	TRBJ1-2	CSARWGADYGYTF
TRBV29-1	TRBJ1-2	CSIRDGELGYTF
TRBV10-3	TRBJ1-5	CATGQGNNQPQHF
TRBV15	TRBJ2-7	CATSRDAVYEQYF
TRBV7-2	TRBJ2-5	CASSFRGETQYF
TRBV2	TRBJ1-1	CASTSWTGRQDTEAFF
TRBV7-3	TRBJ2-3	CASSSYTDTQYF
TRBV9	TRBJ2-3	CASSVGGSQYF
TRBV7-6	TRBJ2-1	CASSLAGLAGNEQFF
TRBV24-1	TRBJ1-3	CATSEDGSGNTIYF
TRBV7-9	TRBJ1-5	CASGDPGGNQPQHF
TRBV20-1	TRBJ1-2	CSARSYRGVGYTF
TRBV4-2	TRBJ2-4	CASSQGTSTKNIQYF
TRBV10-1	TRBJ2-7	CASKRVDYEQYF
TRBV5-4	TRBJ2-1	CASSLTHNEQFF
TRBV19	TRBJ2-7	CASSETGTGSLEQYF
TRBV4-1	TRBJ2-7	CASSQGSRGQGYEQYF
TRBV6-1	TRBJ2-7	CASKTDKTVYEQCF
TRBV7-3	TRBJ2-1	CASSLRDYNEQFF
TRBV11-2	TRBJ2-5	CASSLGLTSGKETQYF
TRBV10-3	TRBJ1-5	CAISGNNQPQHF
TRBV2	TRBJ1-6	CASSSQALGGSPLHF
TRBV6-1	TRBJ2-1	CASVLAGGDNEQFF
TRBV24-1	TRBJ2-7	CATSAPGTSGSLEQYF
TRBV20-1	TRBJ1-1	CSAETAFEGTEAFF
TRBV20-1	TRBJ1-2	CSARTGLGYTF
TRBV24-1	TRBJ2-1	CASSPSGDRGLYNEQFF
TRBV4-3	TRBJ2-7	CASSLGLSGVSYEQYF
TRBV10-3	TRBJ2-2	CAISATSPRSSGELFF
TRBV7-6	TRBJ2-3	CASSLEGQGALTDTQYF
TRBV20-1	TRBJ2-1	CSARRGEYRHEQFF
TRBV12-3/TRBV12-4	TRBJ1-2	CASSLGLLGYTF
TRBV7-9	TRBJ2-5	CASSSQEGTQYF
TRBV19	TRBJ1-2	CASSAQDRGKWGYTF
TRBV4-2	TRBJ1-5	CASSQTGANQPQHF
TRBV4-1	TRBJ2-7	CASRAGTGGFEQYF
TRBV2	TRBJ1-2	CASRTRTYGYTF
TRBV10-1	TRBJ1-1	CASRPGQVTSFEAFF
TRBV28	TRBJ1-2	CASRQDSSRNYGYTF
TRBV10-3	TRBJ1-4	CAISEATNEKLFF
TRBV20-1	TRBJ1-2	CSAPPGGGSNYGYTF
TRBV20-1	TRBJ1-6	CSAREGGQGAKASPLHF
TRBV19	TRBJ2-3	CASSIRRGGTDTQYF